The T cell receptor beta chain described here comes from a study of PD-1 blockade in classical Hodgkin lymphoma. Germline V gives CDR1 SGHDT, CDR2 YYEEEE. V was cut by 4 bases and J by 0 bases, with 13 bases left in between. The CDR3 is made up of 15 amino acids. Each patient experienced a relapse that followed autologous stem cell transplantation, and brentuximab vedotin exposure varied. Using immunoSEQ multiplex PCR, the repertoire was profiled, and TCRdb retains in-frame clones only, with some absent. The table records 40,000 to 60,000 clones, about two thirds of them present only once. This chain links TRBV5-6 with TRBJ1-1; D not resolved. The source was peripheral blood mononuclear cells (PBMCs), collected before the second cycle of nivolumab. The sequence was obtained from a human donor with classical Hodgkin lymphoma. Written as DNA, the CDR3 is TGTGCCAGCAGCCCAACGGACCCCATGAACACTGAAGCTTTCTTT. This translates into CASSPTDPMNTEAFF.